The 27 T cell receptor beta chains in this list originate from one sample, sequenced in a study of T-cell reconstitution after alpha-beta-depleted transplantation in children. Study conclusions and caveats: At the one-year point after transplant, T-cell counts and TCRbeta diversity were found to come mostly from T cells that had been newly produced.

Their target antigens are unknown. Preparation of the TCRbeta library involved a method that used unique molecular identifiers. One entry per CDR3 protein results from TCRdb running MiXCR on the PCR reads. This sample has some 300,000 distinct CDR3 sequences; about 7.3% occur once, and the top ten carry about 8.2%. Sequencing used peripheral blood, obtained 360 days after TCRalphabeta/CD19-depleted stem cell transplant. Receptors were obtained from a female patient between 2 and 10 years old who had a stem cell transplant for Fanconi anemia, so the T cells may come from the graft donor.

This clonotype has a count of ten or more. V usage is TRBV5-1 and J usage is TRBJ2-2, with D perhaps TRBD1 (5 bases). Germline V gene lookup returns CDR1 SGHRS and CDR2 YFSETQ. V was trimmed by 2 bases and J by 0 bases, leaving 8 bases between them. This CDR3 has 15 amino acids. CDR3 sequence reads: CASSFWTTNTGELFF. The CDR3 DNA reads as TGCGCCAGCAGCTTCTGGACAACGAACACCGGGGAGCTGTTTTTT.

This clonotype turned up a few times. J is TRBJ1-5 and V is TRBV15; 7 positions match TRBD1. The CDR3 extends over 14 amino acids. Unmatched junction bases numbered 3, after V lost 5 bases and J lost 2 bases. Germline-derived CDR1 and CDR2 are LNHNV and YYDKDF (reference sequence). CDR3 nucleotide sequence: TGTGCCACCAGCCGGGGACAGCGCAATCAGCCCCAGCATTTT. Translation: CATSRGQRNQPQHF.

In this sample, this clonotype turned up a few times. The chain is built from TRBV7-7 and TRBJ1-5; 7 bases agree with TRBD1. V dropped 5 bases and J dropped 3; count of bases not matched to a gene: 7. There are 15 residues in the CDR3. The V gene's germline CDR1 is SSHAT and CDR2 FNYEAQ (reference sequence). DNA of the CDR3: TGTGCCAGCAGCCCTGACAGGGATTACAATCAGCCCCAGCATTTT. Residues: CASSPDRDYNQPQHF.

CDR3 sequence (DNA): TGCAGTGCTAGCGGGCCCAGGGGAGCGGGAAACACCATATATTTT. It encodes CSASGPRGAGNTIYF. The chain is built from TRBV20-1 and TRBJ1-3; possibly TRBD1 for D (6 bases). The germline CDR1 and CDR2 sequences are DFQATT and SNEGSKA (reference sequence). V gave up 3 bases and J gave up 4 bases, with 16 bases separating them. This CDR3 has 15 residues.

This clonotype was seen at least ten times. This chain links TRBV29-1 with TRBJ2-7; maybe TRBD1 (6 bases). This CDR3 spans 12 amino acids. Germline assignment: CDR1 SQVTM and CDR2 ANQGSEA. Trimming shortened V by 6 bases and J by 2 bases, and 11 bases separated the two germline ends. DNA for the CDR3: TGCAGCGTACGGGACACCGCCTACGAGCAGTACTTC. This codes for CSVRDTAYEQYF.

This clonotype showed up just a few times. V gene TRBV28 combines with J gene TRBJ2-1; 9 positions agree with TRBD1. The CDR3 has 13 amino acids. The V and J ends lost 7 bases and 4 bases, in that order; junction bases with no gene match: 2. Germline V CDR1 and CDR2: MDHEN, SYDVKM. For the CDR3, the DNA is TGTGCCAGCAAGGACAGGGGTTACAATGAGCAGTTCTTC. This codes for CASKDRGYNEQFF.

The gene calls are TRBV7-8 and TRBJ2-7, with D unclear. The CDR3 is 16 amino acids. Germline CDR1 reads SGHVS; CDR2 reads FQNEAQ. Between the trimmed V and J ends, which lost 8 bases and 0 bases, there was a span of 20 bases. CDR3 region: CASLPAETPLSYEQYF. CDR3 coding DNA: TGTGCCAGCTTACCCGCGGAGACTCCTCTCTCCTACGAGCAGTACTTC. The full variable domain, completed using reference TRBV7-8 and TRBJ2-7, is GAGVSQSPRYKVAKRGQDVALRCDPISGHVSLFWYQQALGQGPEFLTYFQNEAQLDKSGLPSDRFFAERPEGSVSTLKIQRTQQEDSAVYLCASLPAETPLSYEQYFGPGTRLTVT.

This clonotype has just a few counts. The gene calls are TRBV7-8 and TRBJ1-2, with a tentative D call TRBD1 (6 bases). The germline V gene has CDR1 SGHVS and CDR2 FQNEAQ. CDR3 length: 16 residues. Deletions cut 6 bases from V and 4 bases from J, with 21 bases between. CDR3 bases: TGTGCCAGCAGTCTCTTCGAACAGGGTCCCAGCTATGGCTACACCTTC. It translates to CASSLFEQGPSYGYTF.

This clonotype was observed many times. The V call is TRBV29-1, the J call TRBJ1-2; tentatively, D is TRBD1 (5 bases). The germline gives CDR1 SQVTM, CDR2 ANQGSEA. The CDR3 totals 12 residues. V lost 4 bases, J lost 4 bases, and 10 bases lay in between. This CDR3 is CSVAQGIYGYTF. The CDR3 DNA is TGCAGCGTTGCTCAGGGCATCTATGGCTACACCTTC.

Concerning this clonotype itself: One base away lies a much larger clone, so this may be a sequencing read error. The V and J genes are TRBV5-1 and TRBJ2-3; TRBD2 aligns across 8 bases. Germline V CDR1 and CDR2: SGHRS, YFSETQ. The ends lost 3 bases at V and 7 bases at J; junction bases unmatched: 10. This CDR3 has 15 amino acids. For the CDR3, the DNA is TGCGCCAGCAGCTCGACTGGCGGGAGGTTAAATACGCAGTATTTT. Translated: CASSSTGGRLNTQYF.

The CDR3: CASHFNREGGYTF. In DNA, the CDR3 is TGTGCCAGCCACTTCAACAGGGAGGGCGGCTACACCTTC. V is TRBV2 and J is TRBJ1-2, with D possibly being TRBD1 (6 bases). The V gene lost 8 bases and the J gene lost 8 bases, with 18 bases spanning the gap. The germline CDR1 and CDR2 sequences are SNHLY and FYNNEI. The CDR3 spans 13 residues.

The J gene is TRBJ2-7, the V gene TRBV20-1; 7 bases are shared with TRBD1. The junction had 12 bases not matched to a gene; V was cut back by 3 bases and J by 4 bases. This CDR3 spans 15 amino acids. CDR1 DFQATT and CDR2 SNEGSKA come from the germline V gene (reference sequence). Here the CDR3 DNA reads TGCAGTGCTAGGGACGGAAGGGGACAGCTATACGAGCAGTACTTC. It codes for CSARDGRGQLYEQYF.

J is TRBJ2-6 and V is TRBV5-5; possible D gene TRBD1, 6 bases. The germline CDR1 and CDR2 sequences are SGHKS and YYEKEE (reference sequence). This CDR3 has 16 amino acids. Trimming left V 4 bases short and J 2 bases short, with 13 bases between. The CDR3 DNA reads TGTGCCAGCAGCAACAGGGTTGCGGCTGGGGCCAACGTCCTGACTTTC. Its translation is CASSNRVAAGANVLTF.

Written as DNA, the CDR3 is TGCAGTGCGCGAAGCGGGACTAGCGGGGGCAATGAGCAGTTCTTC. Translation gives CSARSGTSGGNEQFF. This rearrangement joins TRBV20-1 to TRBJ2-1; 14 positions agree with TRBD2. V dropped 6 bases and J dropped 6; count of bases not matched to a gene: 7. This CDR3 is 15 amino acids long. Germline V gene data show CDR1 as DFQATT and CDR2 as SNEGSKA (reference sequence).

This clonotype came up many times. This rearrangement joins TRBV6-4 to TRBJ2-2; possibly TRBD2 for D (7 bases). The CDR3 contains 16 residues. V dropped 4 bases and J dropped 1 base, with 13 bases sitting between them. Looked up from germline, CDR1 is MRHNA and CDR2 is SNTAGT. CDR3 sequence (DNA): TGTGCCAGCAGTGCCCGGGGGGCAGGGAACACCGGGGAGCTGTTTTTT. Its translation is CASSARGAGNTGELFF.

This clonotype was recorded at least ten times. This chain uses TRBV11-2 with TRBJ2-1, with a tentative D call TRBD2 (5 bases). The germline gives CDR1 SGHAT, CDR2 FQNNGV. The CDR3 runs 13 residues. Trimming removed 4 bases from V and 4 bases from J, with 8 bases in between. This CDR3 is CASSWAGYNEQFF. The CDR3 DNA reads TGTGCCAGCAGCTGGGCGGGTTACAATGAGCAGTTCTTC.

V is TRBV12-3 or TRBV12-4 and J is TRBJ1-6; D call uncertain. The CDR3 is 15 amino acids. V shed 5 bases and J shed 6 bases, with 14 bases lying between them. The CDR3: CASSLNAGPNSPLHF. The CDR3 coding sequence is TGTGCCAGCAGTCTAAACGCTGGCCCTAATTCACCCCTCCACTTT.

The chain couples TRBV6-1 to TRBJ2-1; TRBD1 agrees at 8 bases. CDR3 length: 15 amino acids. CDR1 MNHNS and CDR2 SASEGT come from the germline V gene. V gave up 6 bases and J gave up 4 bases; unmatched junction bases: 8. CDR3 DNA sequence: TGTGCCAGCAGAAACAGGGGGACGGGGTACAATGAGCAGTTCTTC. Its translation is CASRNRGTGYNEQFF.

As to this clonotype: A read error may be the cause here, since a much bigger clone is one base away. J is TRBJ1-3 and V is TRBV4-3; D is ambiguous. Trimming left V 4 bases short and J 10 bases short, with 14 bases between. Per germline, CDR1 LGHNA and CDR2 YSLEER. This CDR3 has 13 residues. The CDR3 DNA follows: TGCGCCAGCAGCCCGGATTTAAGGACTACCATATATTTT. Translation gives CASSPDLRTTIYF.

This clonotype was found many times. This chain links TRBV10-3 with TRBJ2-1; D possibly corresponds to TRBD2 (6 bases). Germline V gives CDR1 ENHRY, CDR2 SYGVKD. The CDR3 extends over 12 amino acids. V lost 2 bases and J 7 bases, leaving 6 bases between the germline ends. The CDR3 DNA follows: TGTGCCATCAGTGAGGGGGGGAATGAGCAGTTCTTC. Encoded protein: CAISEGGNEQFF.

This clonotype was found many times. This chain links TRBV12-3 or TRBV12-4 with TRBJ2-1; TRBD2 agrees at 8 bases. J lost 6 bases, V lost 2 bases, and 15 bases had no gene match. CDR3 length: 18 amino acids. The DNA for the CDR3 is TGTGCCAGCAGTTTAAGGTTGGTGAAGATAGCGGGACGCAATGAGCAGTTCTTC. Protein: CASSLRLVKIAGRNEQFF.

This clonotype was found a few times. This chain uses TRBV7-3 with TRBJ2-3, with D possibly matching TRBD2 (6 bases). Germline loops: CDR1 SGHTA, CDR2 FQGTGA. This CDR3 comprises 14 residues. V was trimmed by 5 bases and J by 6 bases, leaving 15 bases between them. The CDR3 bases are TGTGCCAGCAGCATCGGGACTCCGGGGGATACGCAGTATTTT. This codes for CASSIGTPGDTQYF.

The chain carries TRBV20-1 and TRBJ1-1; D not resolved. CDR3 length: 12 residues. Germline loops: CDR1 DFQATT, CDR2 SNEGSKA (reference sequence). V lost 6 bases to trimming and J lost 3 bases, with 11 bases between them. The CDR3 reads CSADGRYTEAFF. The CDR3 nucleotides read TGCAGTGCAGACGGACGGTACACTGAAGCTTTCTTT.

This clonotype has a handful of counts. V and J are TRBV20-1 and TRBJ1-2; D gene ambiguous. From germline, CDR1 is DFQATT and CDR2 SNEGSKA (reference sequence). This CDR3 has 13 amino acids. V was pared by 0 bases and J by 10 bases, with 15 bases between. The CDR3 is CSARDRSDEVYTF. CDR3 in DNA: TGCAGTGCTAGAGATCGATCGGACGAGGTCTACACCTTC.

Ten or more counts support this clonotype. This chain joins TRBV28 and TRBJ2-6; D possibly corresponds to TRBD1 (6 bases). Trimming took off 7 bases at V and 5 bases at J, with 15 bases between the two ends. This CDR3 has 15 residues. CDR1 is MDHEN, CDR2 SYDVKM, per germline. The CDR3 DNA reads TGTGCCAGCACCATCCAGGGGAAAAGGGCCAACGTCCTGACTTTC. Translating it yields CASTIQGKRANVLTF.

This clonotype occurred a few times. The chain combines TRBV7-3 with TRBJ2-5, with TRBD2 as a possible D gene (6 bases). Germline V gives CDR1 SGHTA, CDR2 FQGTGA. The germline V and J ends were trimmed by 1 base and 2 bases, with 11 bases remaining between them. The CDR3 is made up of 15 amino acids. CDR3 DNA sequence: TGTGCCAGCAGCTTAATAGTGGGGGGTCAAGAGACCCAGTACTTC. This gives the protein CASSLIVGGQETQYF.

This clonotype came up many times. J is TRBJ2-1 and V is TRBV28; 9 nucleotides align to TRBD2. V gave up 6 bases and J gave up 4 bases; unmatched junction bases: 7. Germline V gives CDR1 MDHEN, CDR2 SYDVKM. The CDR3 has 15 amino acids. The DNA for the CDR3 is TGTGCCAGCAGGATTAGCGGGAGAGGATACAATGAGCAGTTCTTC. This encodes CASRISGRGYNEQFF.